Each of the 5 T cell receptor beta chains below was sequenced from the same sample in a study of vaccination effects on CD4 cells after COVID-19. Their cognate antigens are unknown. Peptide-pool stimulation followed by sequencing identified expanded antigen-specific CD4+ clonotypes in the ViraFEST assay. Researchers isolated CD4+ T cells once roughly ten days of culture had elapsed. None of these healthy vaccinees had been infected with SARS-CoV-2 before vaccination. The repertoire was sequenced with immunoSEQ multiplex PCR; TCRdb's copy has only in-frame clones and lacks some. The table lists fewer than 25,000 clones, 68% of them singletons, with 11% in the top ten. The specimen comprised CD4+ T cells from PBMCs cultured with HCoV-NL63 spike peptides, sampled before COVID-19 vaccination. The receptor source for this set is a human donor who received a COVID-19 vaccine.

Only a few counts were recorded for this clone. Other DNA sequences from this sample encode an identical CDR3 as well. V gene TRBV2 combines with J gene TRBJ1-1; D may be TRBD1 (5 bases). Trimming removed 8 bases from V and 1 base from J, with 8 bases in between. This CDR3 is built from 12 residues. Germline values: CDR1 SNHLY, CDR2 FYNNEI. For the CDR3, the DNA is TGTGCCAGCGGGGGAGGGAACACTGAAGCTTTCTTT. Protein product: CASGGGNTEAFF.

CDR3 in amino acids: CASSRPHGRGGYNEQFF. For the CDR3, the DNA is TGTGCCAGCAGCAGGCCGCATGGGCGGGGGGGATACAATGAGCAGTTCTTC. This chain connects TRBV7-9 to TRBJ2-1, with 9 bases aligning to TRBD2. The CDR3 spans 17 residues. The germline V gene encodes CDR1 SEHNR and CDR2 FQNEAQ (reference sequence). Germline trimming cut 5 bases from V and 4 bases from J; bases unmatched to any gene: 12.

The chain couples TRBV6-2 or TRBV6-3 to TRBJ2-7; perhaps TRBD2 as D (6 bases). The V gene's germline CDR1 is MNHEY and CDR2 SVGEGT. This CDR3 region has 18 residues. The V end lost 5 bases, the J end lost 4 bases, and 27 bases lay between the germline ends. The CDR3 sequence: CASSATLIAAFPPYEQYF. For the CDR3, the DNA is TGTGCCAGCAGTGCCACACTTATAGCGGCTTTTCCTCCTTACGAGCAGTACTTC.

Of note for this clone: The germline gene is not matched at one end of the junction; a read error may be the cause. The rearrangement joins TRBV19 to TRBJ1-2; 9 nucleotides match TRBD1. CDR3 length: 14 amino acids. Germline CDR1 LNHDA, CDR2 SQIVND (reference sequence). The CDR3 loop is CASSTGTGTYRYTF. The DNA of the CDR3 is TGTGCCAGTAGTACCGGGACAGGGACCTATCGCTACACCTTC.

The rearrangement joins TRBV3-1 (or the pseudogene TRBV3-2) to TRBJ1-1; D is unclear. The CDR3 length is 11 residues. V was pared by 8 bases and J by 3 bases, with 7 bases between. From germline, CDR1 is LGHDT and CDR2 YNNKEL (reference sequence). CDR3 nucleotides: TGTGCCAGCGTAGGGCACACTGAAGCTTTCTTT. This translates into CASVGHTEAFF.